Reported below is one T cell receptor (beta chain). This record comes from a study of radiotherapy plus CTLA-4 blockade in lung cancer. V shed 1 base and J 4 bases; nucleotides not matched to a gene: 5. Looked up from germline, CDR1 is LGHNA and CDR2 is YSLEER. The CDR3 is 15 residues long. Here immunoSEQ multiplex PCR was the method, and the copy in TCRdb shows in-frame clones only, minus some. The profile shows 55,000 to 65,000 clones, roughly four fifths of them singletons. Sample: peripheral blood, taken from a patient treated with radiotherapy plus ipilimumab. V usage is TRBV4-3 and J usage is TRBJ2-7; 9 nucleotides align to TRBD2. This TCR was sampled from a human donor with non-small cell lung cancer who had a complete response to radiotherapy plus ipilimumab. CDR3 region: CASSQVAGGRYEQYF. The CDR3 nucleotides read TGCGCCAGCAGCCAAGTGGCGGGGGGGCGTTACGAGCAGTACTTC.